This entry lists 11 T cell receptor beta chains sequenced from one sample in a study of blood T cells in healthy people across ages. A J-beta primer mix and a sample-barcoded 5' primer were used in a second PCR of about 7 to 12 cycles. MiXCR, applied by TCRdb to the 5' RACE reads, yields one record per CDR3 protein. Here the sample spans roughly 800,000 distinct CDR3 sequences, nearly 60% being singletons. Sequenced input: blood. The receptors shown here come from a man aged 30 to 39 in good health.

The rearrangement joins TRBV7-3 to TRBJ2-7; a weak D match, TRBD2 (5 bases). The CDR3 has 13 residues. V was pared by 5 bases and J by 9 bases, with 17 bases between. CDR1 and CDR2 from the germline V gene are SGHTA and FQGTGA. CDR3 sequence reads: CASSHAGVAGQYF. Written as DNA, the CDR3 is TGTGCCAGCAGCCACGCCGGGGTGGCCGGGCAGTACTTC. Variable domain in full (rest from reference TRBV7-3 and TRBJ2-7): GAGVSQTPSNKVTEKGKYVELRCDPISGHTALYWYRQSLGQGPEFLIYFQGTGAADDSGLPNDRFFAVRPEGSVSTLKIQRTERGDSAVYLCASSHAGVAGQYFGPGTRLTVT.

The chain employs TRBV29-1 and TRBJ2-1; 9 bases line up with TRBD2. This CDR3 is built from 12 residues. J lost 7 bases, V lost 7 bases, and 5 bases had no gene match. Germline CDR1 and CDR2: SQVTM and ANQGSEA. The CDR3 region has the DNA TGCAGCGCAGGACTAGCGCAAAATGAGCAGTTCTTC. Translating it yields CSAGLAQNEQFF.

This chain links TRBV20-1 with TRBJ2-4, with TRBD1 matching over 9 bases. The DNA end lines up better with TRBJ2-7; the J call may be wrong. There are 14 residues in the CDR3. The germline CDR1 and CDR2 sequences are DFQATT and SNEGSKA (reference sequence). The CDR3 coding sequence is TGCAGTGCTAGTATGGACAGGGGTTTCGACGAGCAGTACTTC. Its translation: CSASMDRGFDEQYF.

The chain is built from TRBV7-2 and TRBJ2-7; tentatively, D is TRBD2 (5 bases). Matching the DNA end better, TRBJ2-5 makes the J call doubtful. The CDR3 loop spans 14 amino acids. Germline assignment: CDR1 SGHTA and CDR2 FQGNSA. CDR3 region: CASSLVGGGKTQYF. The CDR3 DNA is TGTGCCAGCAGCTTAGTAGGCGGAGGCAAGACCCAGTACTTC.

This clonotype was found a few times. The J gene is TRBJ2-1, the V gene TRBV20-1, with 10 bases lining up with TRBD2. Losses at the gene ends were 5 bases for V and 3 bases for J; bases not matched to a gene: 7. Germline loops: CDR1 DFQATT, CDR2 SNEGSKA (reference sequence). The CDR3 runs 15 residues. The CDR3 spells CSAAPTSGIYNEQFF. The CDR3 region has the DNA TGCAGTGCTGCCCCAACTAGCGGGATCTACAATGAGCAGTTCTTC.

The chain employs TRBV11-1 and TRBJ2-1; D gene unclear. Per germline, CDR1 SGHAT and CDR2 FQDESV (reference sequence). The V end was cut by 1 base, the J end by 0 bases, with 13 bases between. The CDR3 spans 17 residues. The CDR3 DNA sequence: TGTGCCAGCAGCTTAGGCTTGCGAATTTTCTCCTACAATGAGCAGTTCTTC. Translated: CASSLGLRIFSYNEQFF. Combining the CDR3 with reference TRBV11-1 and TRBJ2-1 gives the whole variable domain EAEVAQSPRYKITEKSQAVAFWCDPISGHATLYWYRQILGQGPELLVQFQDESVVDDSQLPKDRFSAERLKGVDSTLKIQPAELGDSAMYLCASSLGLRIFSYNEQFFGPGTRLTVL.

The V call is TRBV9, the J call TRBJ2-3, with D hard to call. Between the trimmed V and J ends, which lost 0 bases and 8 bases, there was a span of 19 bases. The CDR3 is made up of 16 amino acids. CDR1 and CDR2 (germline): SGDLS, YYNGEE. The CDR3 here is CASSVVGTAGLGTQYF. DNA of the CDR3: TGTGCCAGCAGCGTAGTCGGTACCGCAGGCCTAGGTACGCAGTATTTT.

V is TRBV6-5 and J is TRBJ2-1; D is unclear. Germline V CDR1 and CDR2: MNHEY, SVGAGI. The germline V and J ends were trimmed by 2 bases and 6 bases, with 8 bases remaining between them. The CDR3 contains 13 residues. Here the CDR3 reads CASSYRQTNEQFF. The CDR3, as DNA: TGTGCCAGCAGTTACCGGCAGACCAATGAGCAGTTCTTC.

The table lists this clonotype with a few counts. V usage is TRBV24-1 and J usage is TRBJ2-7, with D possibly TRBD1 on 6 matching bases. Germline lookup yields CDR1 KGHDR and CDR2 SFDVKD. The CDR3 sequence is 15 residues long. V was cut by 2 bases and J by 2 bases, with 12 bases left in between. The CDR3 coding sequence is TGTGCCACCAGTGATTCGCAGACAGGCGCCTACGAGCAGTACTTC. Amino acid sequence: CATSDSQTGAYEQYF.

This clonotype was detected many times. This rearrangement joins TRBV6-1 to TRBJ2-4; D uncertain. There are 15 residues in the CDR3. Trimming cost V 3 bases and J 5 bases, with 14 bases left between them. The germline V gene encodes CDR1 MNHNS and CDR2 SASEGT. CDR3 DNA sequence: TGTGCCAGCAGTGACGGACGGCCGACCCAAAACATTCAGTACTTC. Its translation: CASSDGRPTQNIQYF.

The chain links TRBV12-3 or TRBV12-4 to TRBJ1-1; D uncertain. V lost 3 bases to trimming and J lost 4 bases, with 6 bases between them. This CDR3 is built from 12 residues. CDR3 amino acids: CASSFRTTEAFF. The CDR3 nucleotides read TGTGCCAGCAGTTTCAGAACCACTGAAGCTTTCTTT.